This T cell receptor beta chain was captured in a study of post-analysis software for immune sequencing data. The CDR3 runs to 15 residues. The V gene lost 2 bases and the J gene lost 0 bases, with 11 bases spanning the gap. Germline assignment: CDR1 SGHRS and CDR2 YFSETQ. This clonotype was picked up a small number of times. Its antigen is currently unknown. Study-wide points: Five or six TRBV segments, including TRBV5-6, TRBV5-1 and TRBV20-1, were more frequent in patients than controls. Strong co-clustering by F measure was evident for samples that had been prepared in the same batch. Versus controls, multiple sclerosis patients showed significantly lower diversity (normalized Chao1).

Prepared TCR beta cDNA libraries contained unique molecular identifiers. T cells numbering roughly 1 to 10 million yielded about 500,000 cDNA molecules. TCRdb independently ran MiXCR on the PCR reads; one entry per CDR3 protein. The table lists roughly 200,000 distinct CDR3 sequences, around 30% of them singletons, with approximately 3.6% in the top ten. Sequenced material: blood. This chain connects TRBV5-1 to TRBJ1-1; tentative D call: TRBD1 (5 bases). The source is a girl younger than 18 with multiple sclerosis. The CDR3 is CASSFGGRVNTEAFF. The CDR3 DNA sequence: TGCGCCAGCAGCTTTGGAGGCAGGGTGAACACTGAAGCTTTCTTT.